This T cell receptor beta chain was sequenced in a study of T cells in Graves' hyperthyroidism and ophthalmopathy. Those with hyperthyroidism were 18 to 65 years old, newly diagnosed, and ill for under 2 months. V lost 3 bases and J lost 7, with 9 bases in between. Germline CDR1 MDHEN, CDR2 SYDVKM. The CDR3 runs to 13 residues. Amplification of TCR beta CDR3 regions was performed using RNA transcripts as template. RT-PCR in the first round (using the HTBI primer set) targeted the TCR CDR3. TCRdb called the multiplex PCR reads again in MiXCR, with one record for every CDR3 protein. Here the sample spans approximately 400,000 distinct CDR3 sequences, over 11% being singletons.

Sequencing was done on a sample of blood. This clonotype originated in a woman in her fifties or sixties with Graves' hyperthyroidism. The chain recombines TRBV28 with TRBJ2-2; D might be TRBD1 (6 bases). The CDR3 is CASSLKGHGELFF. In DNA form, the CDR3 reads TGTGCCAGCAGTTTGAAGGGACACGGGGAGCTGTTTTTT.